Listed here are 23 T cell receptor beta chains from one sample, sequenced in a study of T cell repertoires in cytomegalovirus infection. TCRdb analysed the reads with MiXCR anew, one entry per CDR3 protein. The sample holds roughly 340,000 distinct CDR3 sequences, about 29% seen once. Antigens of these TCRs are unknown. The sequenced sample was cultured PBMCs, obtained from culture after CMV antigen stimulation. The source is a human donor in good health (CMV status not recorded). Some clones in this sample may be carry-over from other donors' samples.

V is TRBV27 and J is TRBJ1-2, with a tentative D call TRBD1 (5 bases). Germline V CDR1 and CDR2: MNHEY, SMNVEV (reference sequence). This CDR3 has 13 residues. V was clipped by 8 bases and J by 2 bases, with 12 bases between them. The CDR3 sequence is CASAQGANYGYTF. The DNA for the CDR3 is TGTGCCAGCGCCCAGGGAGCGAACTATGGCTACACCTTC.

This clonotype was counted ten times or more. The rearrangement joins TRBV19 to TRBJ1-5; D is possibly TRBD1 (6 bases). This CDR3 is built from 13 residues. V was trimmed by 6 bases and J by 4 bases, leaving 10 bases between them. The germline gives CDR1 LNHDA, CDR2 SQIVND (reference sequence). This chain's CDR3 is CASSWTANQPQHF. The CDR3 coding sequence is TGTGCCAGTAGCTGGACAGCTAATCAGCCCCAGCATTTT.

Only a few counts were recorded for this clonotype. The CDR3 region is CASRLVNEQFF. DNA of the CDR3: TGTGCCAGCAGACTAGTGAATGAGCAGTTCTTC. The chain carries TRBV6-1 and TRBJ2-1, with a possible D match to TRBD2 (5 bases). The germline V gene encodes CDR1 MNHNS and CDR2 SASEGT. V was clipped by 6 bases and J by 7 bases, with 7 bases between them. This CDR3 has 11 residues.

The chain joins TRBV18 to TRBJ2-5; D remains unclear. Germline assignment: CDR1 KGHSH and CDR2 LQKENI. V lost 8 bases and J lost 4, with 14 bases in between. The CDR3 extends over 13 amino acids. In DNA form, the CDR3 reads TGTGCCAGCGCATTCCGGCCGACAGAGACCCAGTACTTC. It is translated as CASAFRPTETQYF. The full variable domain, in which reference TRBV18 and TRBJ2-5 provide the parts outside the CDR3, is NAGVMQNPRHLVRRRGQEARLRCSPMKGHSHVYWYRQLPEEGLKFMVYLQKENIIDESGMPKERFSAEFPKEGPSILRIQQVVRGDSAAYFCASAFRPTETQYFGPGTRLLVL.

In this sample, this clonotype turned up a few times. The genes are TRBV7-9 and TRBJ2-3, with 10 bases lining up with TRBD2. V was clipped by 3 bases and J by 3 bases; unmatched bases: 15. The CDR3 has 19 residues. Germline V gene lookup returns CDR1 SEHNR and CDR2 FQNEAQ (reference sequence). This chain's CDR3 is CASSLGSSGGALVTDTQYF. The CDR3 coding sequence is TGTGCCAGCAGCTTGGGGTCCAGCGGGGGGGCCCTTGTAACAGATACGCAGTATTTT.

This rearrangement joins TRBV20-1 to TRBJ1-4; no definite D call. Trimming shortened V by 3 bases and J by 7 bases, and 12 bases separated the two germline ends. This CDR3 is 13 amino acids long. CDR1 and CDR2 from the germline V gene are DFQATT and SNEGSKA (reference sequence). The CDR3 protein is CSASADWSEKLFF. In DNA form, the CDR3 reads TGCAGTGCTAGTGCGGATTGGAGTGAAAAACTGTTTTTT.

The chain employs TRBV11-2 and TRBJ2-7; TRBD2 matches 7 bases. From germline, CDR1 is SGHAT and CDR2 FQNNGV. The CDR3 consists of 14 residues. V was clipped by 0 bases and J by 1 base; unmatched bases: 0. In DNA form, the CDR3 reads TGTGCCAGCAGCTTAGAAGCGGGATCCTACGAGCAGTACTTC. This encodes CASSLEAGSYEQYF.

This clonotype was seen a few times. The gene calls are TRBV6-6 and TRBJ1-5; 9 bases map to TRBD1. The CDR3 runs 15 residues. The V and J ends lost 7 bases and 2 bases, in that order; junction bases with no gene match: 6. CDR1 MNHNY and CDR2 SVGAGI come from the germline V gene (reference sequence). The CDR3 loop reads CASKRTGDRNQPQHF. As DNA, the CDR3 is TGTGCCAGCAAACGGACAGGGGACCGCAATCAGCCCCAGCATTTT.

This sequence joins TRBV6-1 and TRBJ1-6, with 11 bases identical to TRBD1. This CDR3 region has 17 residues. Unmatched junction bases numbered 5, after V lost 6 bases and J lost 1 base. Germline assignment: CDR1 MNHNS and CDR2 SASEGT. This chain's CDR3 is CASSPGTGGSYNSPLHF. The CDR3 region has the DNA TGTGCCAGCAGCCCCGGGACAGGGGGTTCCTATAATTCACCCCTCCACTTT.

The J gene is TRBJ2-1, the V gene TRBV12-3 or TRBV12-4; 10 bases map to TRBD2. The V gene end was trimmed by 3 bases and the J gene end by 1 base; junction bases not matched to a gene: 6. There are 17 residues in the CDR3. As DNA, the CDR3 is TGTGCCAGCAGTTTGGGGGCAGCGGGAGGGTCCTACAATGAGCAGTTCTTC. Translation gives CASSLGAAGGSYNEQFF.

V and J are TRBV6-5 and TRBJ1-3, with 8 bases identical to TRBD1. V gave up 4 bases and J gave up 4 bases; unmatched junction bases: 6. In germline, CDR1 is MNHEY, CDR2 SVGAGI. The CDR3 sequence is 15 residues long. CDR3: CASSSGGAGGNTIYF. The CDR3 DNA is TGTGCCAGCAGTTCAGGGGGCGCTGGAGGAAACACCATATATTTT.

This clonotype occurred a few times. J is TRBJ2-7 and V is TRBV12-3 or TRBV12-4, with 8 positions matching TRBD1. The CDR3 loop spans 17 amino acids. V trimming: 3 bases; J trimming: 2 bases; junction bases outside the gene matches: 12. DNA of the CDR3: TGTGCCAGCAGTTTTCCCAGGGGGCCAGCCTTTACCTACGAGCAGTACTTC. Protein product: CASSFPRGPAFTYEQYF.

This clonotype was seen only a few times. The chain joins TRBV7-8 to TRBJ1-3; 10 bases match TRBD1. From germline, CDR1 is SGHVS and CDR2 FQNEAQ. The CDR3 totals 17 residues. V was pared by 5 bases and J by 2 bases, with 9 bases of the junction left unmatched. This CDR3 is CASSLLRTGGTGNTIYF. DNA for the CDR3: TGTGCCAGCAGCCTCCTCCGGACAGGGGGAACTGGAAACACCATATATTTT.

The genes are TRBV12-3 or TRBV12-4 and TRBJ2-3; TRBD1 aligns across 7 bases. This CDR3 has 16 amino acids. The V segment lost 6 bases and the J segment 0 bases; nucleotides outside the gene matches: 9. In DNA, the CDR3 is TGTGCCAGCAGCCCTGCCCCGGGACAGAGCACAGATACGCAGTATTTT. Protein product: CASSPAPGQSTDTQYF.

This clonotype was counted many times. The CDR3 nucleotides are TGCGCCAGCAGCCTGGGTGGAACTGAAAAACTGTTTTTT. It is translated as CASSLGGTEKLFF. J is TRBJ1-4 and V is TRBV4-1, with D uncertain. From germline, CDR1 is MGHRA and CDR2 YSYEKL. Between the trimmed V and J ends, which lost 4 bases and 7 bases, there was a span of 10 bases. CDR3 length: 13 residues.

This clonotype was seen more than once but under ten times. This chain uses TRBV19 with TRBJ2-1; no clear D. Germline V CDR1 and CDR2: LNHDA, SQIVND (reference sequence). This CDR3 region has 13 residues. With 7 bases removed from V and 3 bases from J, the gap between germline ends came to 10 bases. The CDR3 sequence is CASTGSDYNEQFF. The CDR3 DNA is TGTGCCAGTACGGGCAGCGACTACAATGAGCAGTTCTTC.

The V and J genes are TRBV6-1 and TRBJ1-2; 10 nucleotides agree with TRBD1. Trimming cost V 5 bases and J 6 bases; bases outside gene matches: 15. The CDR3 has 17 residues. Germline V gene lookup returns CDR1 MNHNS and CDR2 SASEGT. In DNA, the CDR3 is TGTGCCAGCAGTAAGTCCGGGACAGGGGCCCTCAAGGATGGCTACACCTTC. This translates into CASSKSGTGALKDGYTF.

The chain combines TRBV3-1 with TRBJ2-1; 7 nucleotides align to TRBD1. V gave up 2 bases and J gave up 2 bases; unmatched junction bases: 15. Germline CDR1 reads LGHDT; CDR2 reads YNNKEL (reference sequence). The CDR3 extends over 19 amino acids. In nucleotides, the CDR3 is TGTGCCAGCAGCCAACACATAGGGGGCGACAGGGTCCCCTACAATGAGCAGTTCTTC. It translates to CASSQHIGGDRVPYNEQFF.

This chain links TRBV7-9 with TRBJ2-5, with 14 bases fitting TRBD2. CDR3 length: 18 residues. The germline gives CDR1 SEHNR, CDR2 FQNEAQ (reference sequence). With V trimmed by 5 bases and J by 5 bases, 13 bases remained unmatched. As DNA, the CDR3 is TGTGCCAGCAGCCCCCAGCCCGGACTAGCGGGAGGATCGGAGACCCAGTACTTC. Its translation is CASSPQPGLAGGSETQYF.

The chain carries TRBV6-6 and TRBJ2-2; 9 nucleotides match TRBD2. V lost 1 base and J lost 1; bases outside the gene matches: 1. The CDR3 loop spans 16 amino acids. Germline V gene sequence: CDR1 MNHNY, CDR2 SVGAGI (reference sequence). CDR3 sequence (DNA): TGTGCCAGCAGTTACTTACTAGCGGGGAACACCGGGGAGCTGTTTTTT. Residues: CASSYLLAGNTGELFF.

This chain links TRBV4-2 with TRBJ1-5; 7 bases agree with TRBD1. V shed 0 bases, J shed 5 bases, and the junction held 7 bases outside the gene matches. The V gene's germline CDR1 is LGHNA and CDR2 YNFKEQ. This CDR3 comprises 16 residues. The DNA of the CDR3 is TGTGCCAGCAGCCAAGATCCGGACAGGCCCCATCAGCCCCAGCATTTT. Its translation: CASSQDPDRPHQPQHF.

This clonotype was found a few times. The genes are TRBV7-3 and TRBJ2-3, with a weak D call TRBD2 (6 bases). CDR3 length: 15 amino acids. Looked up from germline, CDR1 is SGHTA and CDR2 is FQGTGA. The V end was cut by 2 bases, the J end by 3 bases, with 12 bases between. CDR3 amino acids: CASSLVGGETDTQYF. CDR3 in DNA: TGTGCCAGCAGCTTAGTCGGGGGAGAGACAGATACGCAGTATTTT.

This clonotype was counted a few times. CDR3 DNA: TGTGCCAGCAGCCACAGGGTCCCCGGGGAGCTGTTTTTT. Translated, it gives CASSHRVPGELFF. The rearrangement links TRBV7-6 to TRBJ2-2, with D possibly TRBD1 on 6 matching bases. Trimming stripped 5 bases from V and 6 bases from J, with 10 bases between. This CDR3 spans 13 amino acids. Looked up from germline, CDR1 is SGHVS and CDR2 is FNYEAQ.